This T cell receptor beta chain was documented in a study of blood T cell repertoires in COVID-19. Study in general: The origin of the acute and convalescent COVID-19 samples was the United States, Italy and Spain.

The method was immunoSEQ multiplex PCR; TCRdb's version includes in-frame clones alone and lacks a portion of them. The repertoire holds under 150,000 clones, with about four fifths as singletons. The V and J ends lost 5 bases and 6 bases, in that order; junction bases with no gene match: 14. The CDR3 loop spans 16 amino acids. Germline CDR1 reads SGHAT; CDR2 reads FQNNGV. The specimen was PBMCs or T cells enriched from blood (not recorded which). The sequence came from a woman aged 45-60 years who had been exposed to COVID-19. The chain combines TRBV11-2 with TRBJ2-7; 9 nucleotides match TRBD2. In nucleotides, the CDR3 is TGTGCCAGCAGCCCGCTCGGGGGCGGGAGGGCAGGCGAGCAGTACTTC. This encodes CASSPLGGGRAGEQYF.